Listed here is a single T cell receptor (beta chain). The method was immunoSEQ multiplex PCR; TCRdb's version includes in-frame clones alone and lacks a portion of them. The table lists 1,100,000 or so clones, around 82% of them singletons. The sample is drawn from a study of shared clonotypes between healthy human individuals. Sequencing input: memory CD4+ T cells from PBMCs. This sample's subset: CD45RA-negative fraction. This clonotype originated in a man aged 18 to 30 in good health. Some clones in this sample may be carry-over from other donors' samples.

CDR3 protein: CAASNGWERGNQPQHF. For the CDR3, the DNA is TGTGCCGCCTCAAATGGGTGGGAGAGGGGCAATCAGCCCCAGCATTTT. The rearrangement links TRBV19 to TRBJ1-5; D is ambiguous. The V and J ends lost 11 bases and 2 bases respectively, with 22 bases between them. The CDR3 extends over 16 amino acids. Germline-derived CDR1 and CDR2 are LNHDA and SQIVND (reference sequence).